This entry lists 18 T cell receptor beta chains sequenced from one sample in a study of Graves' ophthalmopathy and Graves' hyperthyroidism. As the template, RNA transcripts were used to amplify TCR beta CDR3 regions. The workflow started with a first-round RT-PCR run with HTBI primers and then moved on to a second-round multiplex PCR. TCRdb used MiXCR to reprocess the multiplex PCR reads, holding one entry per CDR3 protein. The sample records hundreds of thousands of distinct CDR3 sequences, about a fifth being singletons. Sequenced input: peripheral blood. These TCRs come from a woman aged 18-35 years with stable Graves' hyperthyroidism. Some clones in this sample may be carry-over from other donors' samples.

This clonotype has more than one count but fewer than ten. This chain joins TRBV27 and TRBJ2-7, with D maybe TRBD2 (6 bases). Per the germline V gene, CDR1 is MNHEY and CDR2 is SMNVEV (reference sequence). With 5 bases removed from V and 5 bases from J, the gap between germline ends came to 19 bases. This CDR3 region has 15 residues. CDR3 nucleotides: TGTGCCAGCAGTCCAGGACTACGAGTGTGGGACGAGCAGTACTTC. The encoded protein is CASSPGLRVWDEQYF.

The sample holds many counts of this clonotype. This chain uses TRBV6-5 with TRBJ1-5; D ambiguous. V lost 5 bases, J lost 4 bases, and 18 bases lay in between. Germline V gene data show CDR1 as MNHEY and CDR2 as SVGAGI. This CDR3 has 16 amino acids. The CDR3 region has the DNA TGTGCCAGCAGTATTACAGAAGGCGGTGGGAATCAGCCCCAGCATTTT. Its protein product is CASSITEGGGNQPQHF.

To note about this clonotype: Just one base apart from a much larger clone, this may be a read error. The DNA of the CDR3 is TGTGCCAGCAGCTTGCGGACAGGGGCCCATCAGCCCCAGCATTTT. As protein: CASSLRTGAHQPQHF. This rearrangement joins TRBV5-5 to TRBJ1-5, with TRBD1 matching 9 bases. The ends lost 1 base at V and 5 bases at J; junction bases unmatched: 4. The CDR3 totals 15 residues. Germline CDR1 SGHKS, CDR2 YYEKEE (reference sequence).

This clonotype appeared a few times. The CDR3 DNA reads as TGTGCCAGCACCTGGGGAGGGGGCGCCCCCGGGGAGCTGTTTTTT. This encodes CASTWGGGAPGELFF. The chain recombines TRBV6-1 with TRBJ2-2; D might be TRBD1 or TRBD2, each matching 7 bases. Germline lookup yields CDR1 MNHNS and CDR2 SASEGT. This CDR3 comprises 15 residues. V was pared by 7 bases and J by 6 bases, with 18 bases between.

This clonotype came up many times. The CDR3 DNA reads TGTGCCAGCAGTACGACCCCCAGGGGTACTCCCTACGAGCAGTACTTC. It is translated as CASSTTPRGTPYEQYF. The gene calls are TRBV6-5 and TRBJ2-7; tentatively, D is TRBD1 (6 bases). The CDR3 totals 16 residues. Trimming took off 5 bases at V and 2 bases at J, with 19 bases between the two ends. Per germline, CDR1 MNHEY and CDR2 SVGAGI.

In this sample, this clonotype turned up many times. This chain joins TRBV6-5 and TRBJ2-7; TRBD1 might be the D (7 bases). V gave up 10 bases and J gave up 5 bases, with 21 bases separating them. The germline V gene has CDR1 MNHEY and CDR2 SVGAGI. The CDR3 totals 14 residues. Written as DNA, the CDR3 is TGTGCCATTAATGAGCAGGGGGGTTTCAACGAGCAGTACTTC. This codes for CAINEQGGFNEQYF.

This chain links TRBV5-6 with TRBJ2-5, with a possible D match to TRBD1 (5 bases). This CDR3 spans 15 amino acids. The germline CDR1 and CDR2 sequences are SGHDT and YYEEEE. With 2 bases removed from V and 2 bases from J, the gap between germline ends came to 13 bases. The CDR3 nucleotides read TGTGCCAGCAGCTTCTACCAGGGCTGGCAAGAGACCCAGTACTTC. Protein: CASSFYQGWQETQYF. Complete variable domain (other parts from reference TRBV5-6 and TRBJ2-5): DAGVTQSPTHLIKTRGQQVTLRCSPKSGHDTVSWYQQALGQGPQFIFQYYEEEERQRGNFPDRFSGHQFPNYSSELNVNALLLGDSALYLCASSFYQGWQETQYFGPGTRLLVL.

V is TRBV11-2 and J is TRBJ1-1; the D is unclear. CDR1 is SGHAT, CDR2 FQNNGV, per germline. The CDR3 loop spans 18 amino acids. Trimming pared 3 bases from V and 1 base from J, leaving 21 bases between. This CDR3 reads CASSFRREGQRWNTEAFF. The CDR3 DNA is TGTGCCAGCAGCTTCCGGCGGGAGGGCCAAAGGTGGAACACTGAAGCTTTCTTT.

This clonotype was recorded at least ten times. The chain carries TRBV30 and TRBJ1-2; D gene uncertain. Trimming cost V 3 bases and J 8 bases, with 16 bases left between them. CDR1 is GTSNPN and CDR2 is SVGIG in the germline V gene (reference sequence). The CDR3 extends over 13 amino acids. CDR3 sequence: CAWSRTGPAGYTF. The CDR3 DNA follows: TGTGCCTGGAGCAGGACCGGTCCGGCGGGCTACACCTTC.

The CDR3 DNA follows: TGTGCCAGCAGCCGGGGACAGAACTTGAACACTGAAGCTTTCTTT. Its protein is CASSRGQNLNTEAFF. V is TRBV14 and J is TRBJ1-1, with 7 bases fitting TRBD1. Germline loops: CDR1 SGHDN, CDR2 FVKESK. The CDR3 runs to 15 residues. The J segment lost 0 bases and the V segment lost 4 bases, leaving 5 bases of the junction unmatched.

This clonotype was picked up many times. The rearrangement joins TRBV20-1 to TRBJ1-1; maybe TRBD1 (6 bases). CDR1 DFQATT and CDR2 SNEGSKA come from the germline V gene (reference sequence). The CDR3 covers 12 residues. CDR3 sequence: CSAFGAGDEAFF. As DNA, the CDR3 is TGCAGCGCGTTTGGGGCAGGGGATGAAGCTTTCTTT.

Points on this clonotype: Being one base from a much bigger clone, this may be a read error. J is TRBJ2-5 and V is TRBV7-2, with TRBD2 identical over 7 bases. The germline gives CDR1 SGHTA, CDR2 FQGNSA. The CDR3 runs to 14 residues. J lost 5 bases, V lost 5 bases, and 8 bases had no gene match. The CDR3 protein is CASSRLTSPETQYF. CDR3 DNA: TGTGCCAGCAGCCGTCTGACTAGCCCGGAGACCCAGTACTTC.

In this sample, this clonotype turned up a few times. No conserved phenylalanine or tryptophan ends this CDR3, so it is likely a read error. This rearrangement joins TRBV4-1 to TRBJ2-7, with TRBD2 identical over 10 bases. CDR3 length: 15 residues. V trimming: 6 bases; J trimming: 0 bases; junction bases outside the gene matches: 5. Per germline, CDR1 MGHRA and CDR2 YSYEKL. As DNA, the CDR3 is TGCGCCAGCAGGCCGGGACTAGCGAGCTCCTACGAGCAGTACCTC. Translation gives CASRPGLASSYEQYL.

V usage is TRBV12-3 or TRBV12-4 and J usage is TRBJ2-7; D possibly corresponds to TRBD1 (6 bases). Trimming removed 6 bases at V and 6 bases at J, with 18 bases between. The CDR3 extends over 14 amino acids. CDR3 protein: CASSPRTDPREQYF. In DNA form, the CDR3 reads TGTGCCAGCAGCCCCCGGACAGACCCACGCGAGCAGTACTTC.

With respect to this clonotype: Mismatch with germline at one junction end may stem from a read error. The chain links TRBV12-3 or TRBV12-4 to TRBJ1-3, with 10 nucleotides matching TRBD1. CDR3 length: 15 residues. The CDR3 protein is CASRSTGGFGNTTYF. CDR3 sequence (DNA): TGTGCCAGCAGATCGACAGGGGGCTTCGGAAACACCACATATTTT.

This clonotype was seen a few times. This may come from a read error, since a much larger clone is one base off. V gene TRBV7-2 combines with J gene TRBJ2-7, with D perhaps given as TRBD1 or TRBD2 (5 bases each). V was pared by 1 base and J by 2 bases, with 9 bases between. Germline CDR1 is SGHTA and CDR2 is FQGNSA. This CDR3 is built from 14 residues. Here the CDR3 DNA reads TGTGCCAGCAGCTTAGACCCGGGGCCCTACGAGCAGTACTTC. Translation gives CASSLDPGPYEQYF.

By proportion, this clonotype is medium-sized. The V call is TRBV27, the J call TRBJ2-7; 8 bases map to TRBD1. Germline-derived CDR1 and CDR2 are MNHEY and SMNVEV (reference sequence). This CDR3 is built from 15 residues. Losses at the gene ends were 5 bases for V and 6 bases for J; bases not matched to a gene: 12. The CDR3, as DNA: TGTGCCAGCAGTCACAGGGGGTCCCCAGTGTTCGAGCAGTACTTC. This sequence encodes CASSHRGSPVFEQYF.

This clonotype was counted many times. This CDR3 is CASSVGQAPYGYTF. CDR3 in DNA: TGTGCCAGTAGTGTGGGACAGGCTCCCTATGGCTACACCTTC. The rearrangement joins TRBV19 to TRBJ1-2; 8 positions match TRBD1. The CDR3 sequence is 14 residues long. CDR1 and CDR2 (germline): LNHDA, SQIVND (reference sequence). V was pared by 5 bases and J by 4 bases, with 6 bases of the junction left unmatched.